Below, 8 T cell receptor beta chains from the same sample are listed, as sequenced in a study of blood T cell repertoires in COVID-19. The repertoire was sequenced with immunoSEQ multiplex PCR; TCRdb's copy has only in-frame clones and lacks some. The table shows tens of thousands of clones, with around four fifths occurring only once. Material for sequencing was peripheral blood. The receptor source for this set is a human donor in a cohort sampled during active COVID-19.

The chain is built from TRBV7-2 and TRBJ2-1, with 9 bases aligning to TRBD2. CDR1 SGHTA and CDR2 FQGNSA come from the germline V gene. The ends lost 5 bases at V and 6 bases at J; junction bases unmatched: 8. This CDR3 has 15 residues. The CDR3 is CASSKTGTSFNEQFF. For the CDR3, the DNA is TGTGCCAGCAGCAAGACCGGGACTAGCTTCAATGAGCAGTTCTTC.

The CDR3: CASSRDRVNSPLHF. The CDR3 DNA sequence: TGTGCCAGCAGCCGCGACAGGGTCAATTCACCCCTCCACTTT. The rearrangement links TRBV11-2 to TRBJ1-6; 7 positions match TRBD1. The CDR3 length is 14 residues. V dropped 5 bases and J dropped 7; count of bases not matched to a gene: 5. Germline CDR1 SGHAT, CDR2 FQNNGV.

This chain connects TRBV7-8 to TRBJ2-5, with 8 bases fitting TRBD2. J was trimmed by 4 bases and V by 5 bases; bases with no gene match: 9. Germline V gives CDR1 SGHVS, CDR2 FQNEAQ. The CDR3 sequence is 15 residues long. CDR3 in amino acids: CASSMGGTRAETQYF. The CDR3 nucleotides are TGTGCCAGCAGCATGGGGGGGACTAGAGCAGAGACCCAGTACTTC.

The rearrangement links TRBV28 to TRBJ1-5; TRBD1 might be the D (5 bases). This CDR3 has 14 residues. The germline V and J ends were trimmed by 5 bases and 6 bases, with 14 bases remaining between them. Germline V gene sequence: CDR1 MDHEN, CDR2 SYDVKM. CDR3 nucleotides: TGTGCCAGCAGTACTGAACAGGTTGTTCAGCCCCAGCATTTT. Its protein product is CASSTEQVVQPQHF.

The chain is built from TRBV3-1 (or the pseudogene TRBV3-2) and TRBJ1-5, with 9 bases identical to TRBD1. The CDR3 runs to 15 residues. V shed 5 bases, J shed 7 bases, and the junction held 9 bases outside the gene matches. Germline CDR1 is LGHDT and CDR2 is YNNKEL (reference sequence). CDR3: CASSFGTGSGQPQHF. CDR3 coding DNA: TGTGCCAGCAGCTTTGGGACAGGGTCGGGACAGCCCCAGCATTTT.

This clone turned up a few times. The gene calls are TRBV6-5 and TRBJ1-5; weak D call: TRBD1 (5 bases). The length of the CDR3 is 12 residues. The germline V gene encodes CDR1 MNHEY and CDR2 SVGAGI. With 8 bases removed from V and 4 bases from J, the gap between germline ends came to 9 bases. The CDR3: CASGGGNQPQHF. The CDR3 DNA reads as TGTGCCAGCGGGGGGGGGAATCAGCCCCAGCATTTT.

The chain joins TRBV5-4 to TRBJ1-6; D perhaps matches TRBD1 (5 bases). CDR3 length equals 15 residues. Germline assignment: CDR1 SGHNT and CDR2 YYREEE (reference sequence). The V gene lost 1 base and the J gene lost 10 bases, with 15 bases spanning the gap. This CDR3 is CASSLRRGASSPLHF. The CDR3 DNA follows: TGTGCCAGCAGCTTGAGGAGGGGAGCCTCCTCACCCCTCCACTTT.

V gene TRBV15 combines with J gene TRBJ2-2, with no clear D. The CDR3 contains 15 residues. V was cut by 0 bases and J by 4 bases, with 9 bases left in between. The germline gives CDR1 LNHNV, CDR2 YYDKDF (reference sequence). The CDR3 reads CATSRDGPGTGELFF. CDR3 nucleotide sequence: TGTGCCACCAGCAGAGATGGCCCGGGCACCGGGGAGCTGTTTTTT.